The 12 T cell receptor beta chains in this list originate from one sample, sequenced in a study of blood T cells in healthy people across ages. A sample-barcoded 5' primer and a J-beta primer mix were used in a second PCR of roughly 6 to 11 cycles. Each CDR3 protein is one row after TCRdb ran MiXCR on the 5' RACE reads. This sample carries about a million distinct CDR3 sequences, about 48% of them seen once, and the ten largest clones take over 10%. The material sequenced was blood. Every receptor here comes from a young man in good health.

The chain recombines TRBV7-2 with TRBJ2-7; the D is unclear. Germline V gives CDR1 SGHTA, CDR2 FQGNSA. This CDR3 is built from 13 residues. Trimming shortened V by 5 bases and J by 5 bases, and 13 bases separated the two germline ends. The CDR3 sequence is CASSRILGNEQYF. CDR3 DNA: TGTGCCAGCAGCAGAATACTTGGGAACGAGCAGTACTTC.

This clonotype was observed a handful of times. The V and J genes are TRBV14 and TRBJ2-7; D uncertain. Germline lookup yields CDR1 SGHDN and CDR2 FVKESK. The CDR3 has 13 amino acids. V lost 3 bases to trimming and J lost 2 bases, with 8 bases between them. CDR3 protein: CASSHDLPYEQYF. CDR3 DNA sequence: TGTGCCAGCAGCCACGACTTGCCCTACGAGCAGTACTTC.

This clonotype was seen only a few times. A much larger clone is a single base away; this may be a read error. This rearrangement joins TRBV9 to TRBJ2-7; tentative D call: TRBD1 (6 bases). The germline V gene encodes CDR1 SGDLS and CDR2 YYNGEE. V shed 3 bases and J shed 5 bases, with 18 bases lying between them. This CDR3 comprises 15 residues. The CDR3 reads CASSEVGASLDEQYF. The CDR3 DNA is TGTGCCAGCAGCGAAGTGGGGGCGTCTTTGGACGAGCAGTACTTC.

The gene calls are TRBV20-1 and TRBJ2-7; D is possibly TRBD1 or TRBD2 (6 bases each). CDR1 is DFQATT and CDR2 is SNEGSKA in the germline V gene (reference sequence). The CDR3 spans 14 residues. The V end lost 6 bases, the J end lost 3 bases, and 18 bases lay between the germline ends. The CDR3 DNA follows: TGCAGTGCCGTCTCCCCGGGGGCTAACTACGAGCAGTACTTC. It encodes CSAVSPGANYEQYF.

V is TRBV4-2 and J is TRBJ2-3; TRBD2 aligns across 9 bases. This CDR3 is built from 20 residues. J lost 2 bases, V lost 0 bases, and 15 bases had no gene match. CDR1 LGHNA and CDR2 YNFKEQ come from the germline V gene. CDR3 nucleotides: TGTGCCAGCAGCCAAGAGAGGAATTTTGGAGCGGGGGGACACACAGATACGCAGTATTTT. It specifies CASSQERNFGAGGHTDTQYF.

The chain couples TRBV5-1 to TRBJ1-1; 7 bases align to TRBD1. The CDR3 contains 14 residues. Germline CDR1 and CDR2: SGHRS and YFSETQ. The trim removed 1 base at V and 6 bases at J, leaving 6 bases unmatched. The CDR3 protein is CASSLTQGNSEAFF. DNA for the CDR3: TGCGCCAGCAGCTTGACACAGGGGAATTCTGAAGCTTTCTTT.

The rearrangement uses TRBV2 and TRBJ2-1; unclear D gene. Germline assignment: CDR1 SNHLY and CDR2 FYNNEI. This CDR3 spans 14 amino acids. V lost 6 bases and J 0 bases, leaving 9 bases between the germline ends. The chain's CDR3 is CASRLGFSYNEQFF. The CDR3 region has the DNA TGTGCCAGCAGATTAGGGTTCTCCTACAATGAGCAGTTCTTC.

The chain links TRBV12-3 or TRBV12-4 to TRBJ2-3; D is unresolved. V shed 1 base and J shed 4 bases, with 9 bases lying between them. The CDR3 spans 14 residues. The CDR3 DNA sequence: TGTGCCAGCAGTTTAGGAGTGACCGCAGATACGCAGTATTTT. Residues: CASSLGVTADTQYF.

V is TRBV5-1 and J is TRBJ2-7; TRBD2 aligns across 9 bases. The CDR3 is 16 residues long. CDR1 and CDR2 from the germline V gene are SGHRS and YFSETQ. V lost 3 bases and J lost 1; bases outside the gene matches: 8. CDR3 in DNA: TGCGCCAGCAGCTACACCTTAGCGGGGGCGTCCTACGAGCAGTACTTC. Translating gives CASSYTLAGASYEQYF.

This clonotype showed up just a few times. The chain is built from TRBV20-1 and TRBJ2-1; possibly TRBD1 or TRBD2 for D (5 bases each). V was pared by 5 bases and J by 5 bases, with 13 bases between. This CDR3 is 13 amino acids long. Germline V gene data show CDR1 as DFQATT and CDR2 as SNEGSKA (reference sequence). This chain's CDR3 is CSAGSGTNNEQFF. In DNA form, the CDR3 reads TGCAGTGCTGGCTCGGGGACCAACAATGAGCAGTTCTTC.

This clonotype has just a few counts. The chain combines TRBV20-1 with TRBJ1-2; maybe TRBD1 (5 bases). Germline CDR1 reads DFQATT; CDR2 reads SNEGSKA (reference sequence). Trimming shortened V by 6 bases and J by 5 bases, and 16 bases separated the two germline ends. The CDR3 runs 13 residues. The CDR3 DNA reads as TGCAGTGCCCTCATGGGGGGGACGTATGGCTACACCTTC. This gives the protein CSALMGGTYGYTF.

The chain has TRBV12-3 or TRBV12-4 and TRBJ2-2; 11 nucleotides agree with TRBD2. Trimming took 5 bases from V and 2 from J; bases not matched to a gene: 10. CDR3 length: 18 amino acids. The DNA of the CDR3 is TGTGCCAGCAGTACGTTGGCTAGCGGGGGGCCCAACACCGGGGAGCTGTTTTTT. Amino acid sequence: CASSTLASGGPNTGELFF.